The TCR beta chain under discussion was sequenced for a study of tumor T cells in aggressive B-cell lymphoma. This CDR3 is 14 amino acids long. Per the germline V gene, CDR1 is SGHTA and CDR2 is FQGNSA. J lost 1 base, V lost 5 bases, and 4 bases had no gene match. Repertoires were generated with immunoSEQ multiplex PCR, while TCRdb's copy carries only in-frame clones and drops some. This sample has 4,000 to 5,000 clones, with around 89% found just once. The chain employs TRBV7-2 and TRBJ1-1; 7 bases map to TRBD1. The receptor was isolated from an adult with diffuse large B cell lymphoma. The sequenced material came from tumor tissue. The CDR3 loop reads CASSRRDRNTEAFF. The CDR3 coding sequence is TGTGCCAGCAGCAGACGGGACAGGAACACTGAAGCTTTCTTT.